These T cell receptor beta chains were read from a single sample in a study of patients and donors after allogeneic stem cell transplantation. TCRdb itself ran the RT-PCR reads through MiXCR, one entry per CDR3 protein. The table shows roughly 960,000 distinct CDR3 sequences, with roughly 18% occurring only once. Source material: blood, either unsorted or a sorted T cell fraction (not recorded which). The source of these receptors is a human donor who was either an allogeneic HSCT recipient or a stem cell or donor lymphocyte infusion donor (not recorded which). It is not recorded whose cells these are; they may come from a transplant donor. Each CDR3 is given without its conserved first and last residue. Fields, in order: D gene, V gene, J gene, CDR3 protein. The D gene is left open where the match is weak.

-	TRBV5-1	TRBJ1-1	ASSLNGNRNTEAF
-	TRBV2	TRBJ1-1	ASSSGPAF
TRBD1	TRBV12-3/TRBV12-4	TRBJ2-5	ASSRTGQETQY
-	TRBV6-1	TRBJ1-1	ASRRRGGTEAF
-	TRBV4-2	TRBJ2-3	ASSLKPKGADTQY
TRBD2	TRBV9	TRBJ2-3	ASSVDPGGSTDTQY
-	TRBV5-1	TRBJ2-2	ASSPGSRKTGELF
TRBD2	TRBV9	TRBJ2-3	ASSGRTSGESDTQY
TRBD2	TRBV20-1	TRBJ2-1	SARGRASWEQF
-	TRBV20-1	TRBJ1-5	SAREGSNYNQPQH
-	TRBV5-1	TRBJ2-5	ASRGDWTWQETQY
TRBD2	TRBV19	TRBJ2-1	ASSMWGGNEQF
TRBD1	TRBV5-1	TRBJ2-7	ASSLGQGAADEQY
-	TRBV12-3/TRBV12-4	TRBJ2-7	ASSFGGGEQY
-	TRBV3-1	TRBJ2-5	ASSQDTAGEYQETQY
-	TRBV20-1	TRBJ1-2	SVRHLWYGYT
TRBD2	TRBV11-1	TRBJ2-1	ASSFGASGYNEQF
-	TRBV28	TRBJ2-2	ASSLWGPNTGELF
-	TRBV6-2/TRBV6-3	TRBJ1-4	ASGPQGRVEEKLF
-	TRBV4-1	TRBJ1-2	ASIKKPGQTLNYGYT
TRBD1	TRBV10-3	TRBJ1-5	AITGQRNQPQH
-	TRBV20-1	TRBJ2-7	SALKGYEQY
-	TRBV7-2	TRBJ2-3	ASSLQRATDTQY